The 29 T cell receptor beta chains reported below all come from one sample, sequenced in a study of shared clonotypes between healthy human individuals. Libraries were prepared by immunoSEQ multiplex PCR; TCRdb keeps only in-frame clonotypes and omits some of them. The sample lists about 820,000 clones, nearly 95% occurring once. Naive CD8 populations comprised CD45RO-negative cells positively selected for CCR7, excluding terminally differentiated effector memory CD45RA+ cells. Sequenced sample: naive CD8+ T cells sorted from blood. The receptors originated from a young man in good health.

The gene calls are TRBV7-9 and TRBJ1-1; D uncertain. V lost 1 base and J 3 bases, leaving 6 bases between the germline ends. The CDR3 is 13 residues long. Germline CDR1 and CDR2: SEHNR and FQNEAQ (reference sequence). CDR3 protein: CASSLGSDTEAFF. The CDR3 DNA reads as TGTGCCAGCAGCTTAGGATCTGACACTGAAGCTTTCTTT.

The chain is built from TRBV19 and TRBJ2-7, with 8 bases fitting TRBD1. Germline V lookup: CDR1 LNHDA, CDR2 SQIVND (reference sequence). J lost 2 bases, V lost 3 bases, and 12 bases had no gene match. CDR3 length: 17 residues. CDR3 sequence reads: CASSILGGTGVTYEQYF. The DNA of the CDR3 is TGTGCCAGTAGTATCCTGGGCGGGACAGGTGTCACCTACGAGCAGTACTTC.

This rearrangement joins TRBV15 to TRBJ1-4; unclear D gene. Germline lookup yields CDR1 LNHNV and CDR2 YYDKDF (reference sequence). Between the trimmed V and J ends, which lost 5 bases and 0 bases, there was a span of 13 bases. The CDR3 extends over 16 amino acids. This CDR3 reads CATSPPLGSTNEKLFF. CDR3 nucleotides: TGTGCCACCAGCCCCCCCCTGGGGTCAACTAATGAAAAACTGTTTTTT.

The chain employs TRBV27 and TRBJ2-7, with D hard to call. The CDR3 contains 14 residues. The V and J ends lost 4 bases and 4 bases respectively, with 14 bases between them. In germline, CDR1 is MNHEY, CDR2 SMNVEV (reference sequence). The CDR3 spells CASSYSSAGYEQYF. In nucleotides, the CDR3 is TGTGCCAGCAGTTACTCCTCCGCCGGGTACGAGCAGTACTTC.

The V gene is TRBV7-6, the J gene TRBJ2-7; 10 bases align to TRBD1. V lost 5 bases to trimming and J lost 4 bases; unmatched junction nucleotides: 8. Germline CDR1 reads SGHVS; CDR2 reads FNYEAQ. CDR3 length: 15 residues. The CDR3 nucleotides are TGTGCCAGCAGCACCGGGACAGGGGTGGGATACGAGCAGTACTTC. Translating it yields CASSTGTGVGYEQYF.

This chain connects TRBV29-1 to TRBJ2-1; 7 nucleotides line up with TRBD2. V dropped 1 base and J dropped 1; count of bases not matched to a gene: 4. Per the germline V gene, CDR1 is SQVTM and CDR2 is ANQGSEA. The CDR3 consists of 15 residues. CDR3 DNA sequence: TGCAGCGTTGAAGGGGCTAGCGGTTCCTACAATGAGCAGTTCTTC. As protein: CSVEGASGSYNEQFF.

The chain recombines TRBV7-6 with TRBJ2-1, with 8 bases matching TRBD2. V trimming: 1 base; J trimming: 5 bases; junction bases outside the gene matches: 4. The CDR3 length is 15 residues. From germline, CDR1 is SGHVS and CDR2 FNYEAQ. The CDR3 reads CASSLGGRSHNEQFF. In DNA, the CDR3 is TGTGCCAGCAGCTTAGGCGGGAGGAGCCACAATGAGCAGTTCTTC.

Only one count was recorded for this clone. This rearrangement joins TRBV28 to TRBJ2-7, with a weak D call TRBD1 (5 bases). V shed 5 bases and J shed 8 bases, with 22 bases lying between them. CDR3 length: 15 residues. From germline, CDR1 is MDHEN and CDR2 SYDVKM. The CDR3 DNA is TGTGCCAGCAGTCTACTCCGACAGAGCTCTACGAAGCAGTACTTC. It encodes CASSLLRQSSTKQYF.

The chain combines TRBV7-2 with TRBJ2-7, with D possibly matching TRBD1 (5 bases). Trimming left V 0 bases short and J 2 bases short, with 8 bases between. This CDR3 comprises 14 residues. The germline V gene encodes CDR1 SGHTA and CDR2 FQGNSA. Here the CDR3 DNA reads TGTGCCAGCAGCTTAGCACAGGCCACCTACGAGCAGTACTTC. This encodes CASSLAQATYEQYF.

This sequence joins TRBV9 and TRBJ1-4; no reliable D call. From germline, CDR1 is SGDLS and CDR2 YYNGEE. The CDR3 totals 15 residues. The V gene lost 3 bases and the J gene lost 7 bases, with 16 bases spanning the gap. DNA of the CDR3: TGTGCCAGCAGCGCCTTCACCGGAGACGGTGAAAAACTGTTTTTT. This codes for CASSAFTGDGEKLFF.

The V call is TRBV6-6, the J call TRBJ1-1; D call uncertain. From germline, CDR1 is MNHNY and CDR2 SVGAGI (reference sequence). V was clipped by 6 bases and J by 0 bases, with 14 bases between them. CDR3 length: 15 residues. CDR3 nucleotide sequence: TGTGCCAGCAGCCCGCTCAACGGCGTGAACACTGAAGCTTTCTTT. It encodes CASSPLNGVNTEAFF.

V and J are TRBV7-9 and TRBJ1-2; D uncertain. Germline values: CDR1 SEHNR, CDR2 FQNEAQ (reference sequence). Trimming cost V 4 bases and J 3 bases, with 9 bases left between them. The CDR3 runs to 13 residues. The CDR3 reads CASSYYEDYGYTF. The DNA for the CDR3 is TGTGCCAGCAGCTACTATGAGGACTATGGCTACACCTTC.

This chain uses TRBV10-3 with TRBJ1-2; D is perhaps TRBD1 (5 bases). There are 13 residues in the CDR3. V was trimmed by 4 bases and J by 4 bases, leaving 10 bases between them. Germline V CDR1 and CDR2: ENHRY, SYGVKD. The CDR3 region is CAISALGGYGYTF. The CDR3 region has the DNA TGTGCCATCAGTGCCCTCGGGGGCTATGGCTACACCTTC.

V and J are TRBV7-2 and TRBJ2-7; D possibly matches TRBD1 or TRBD2 (5 bases each). V was trimmed by 2 bases and J by 5 bases, leaving 16 bases between them. Looked up from germline, CDR1 is SGHTA and CDR2 is FQGNSA. This CDR3 contains 15 residues. The DNA for the CDR3 is TGTGCCAGCAGCTTAATTGGGGGACCGAGAAACGAGCAGTACTTC. This translates into CASSLIGGPRNEQYF.

V is TRBV5-6 and J is TRBJ1-5; possible D gene TRBD1, 5 bases. From germline, CDR1 is SGHDT and CDR2 YYEEEE. This CDR3 contains 14 residues. With 0 bases removed from V and 3 bases from J, the gap between germline ends came to 7 bases. The CDR3 coding sequence is TGTGCCAGCAGCTTGGGCAGGGCCAATCAGCCCCAGCATTTT. It translates to CASSLGRANQPQHF.

For this clone: Other DNA sequences in the same sample also yield this CDR3. This sequence joins TRBV11-3 and TRBJ2-1; TRBD2 matches 9 bases. CDR3 length: 15 residues. Germline CDR1 and CDR2: SGHNT and YENEEA. V shed 1 base and J 5 bases; nucleotides not matched to a gene: 3. As DNA, the CDR3 is TGTGCCAGCAGCTTAGGCCTAGCGGGAAACAATGAGCAGTTCTTC. Translating gives CASSLGLAGNNEQFF.

This chain connects TRBV11-2 to TRBJ2-5, with a tentative D call TRBD2 (6 bases). The CDR3 runs to 16 residues. Trimming removed 3 bases from V and 0 bases from J, with 14 bases in between. CDR1 SGHAT and CDR2 FQNNGV come from the germline V gene. CDR3 residues: CASSFGGTQHQETQYF. Here the CDR3 DNA reads TGTGCCAGCAGCTTCGGCGGGACGCAGCACCAAGAGACCCAGTACTTC.

A word on this clone: The sample carries other DNA sequences with the same CDR3. The V and J genes are TRBV19 and TRBJ2-7, with D possibly TRBD2 on 5 matching bases. The V and J ends lost 1 base and 0 bases respectively, with 7 bases between them. CDR1 and CDR2 (germline): LNHDA, SQIVND (reference sequence). The CDR3 covers 14 residues. The CDR3 reads CASSIVGSSYEQYF. DNA for the CDR3: TGTGCCAGTAGTATAGTAGGGAGCTCCTACGAGCAGTACTTC.

The chain couples TRBV7-8 to TRBJ1-1; D is ambiguous. CDR1 is SGHVS and CDR2 is FQNEAQ in the germline V gene. V lost 0 bases to trimming and J lost 2 bases, with 7 bases between them. CDR3 length: 14 residues. For the CDR3, the DNA is TGTGCCAGCAGCTTAGCAGGAACTAACACTGAAGCTTTCTTT. This translates into CASSLAGTNTEAFF.

Notes on this clone: Other DNA sequences in this specimen translate into the identical CDR3. The CDR3 region is CASSFGRSSYEQYF. The CDR3 DNA is TGTGCCAGCAGCTTCGGGCGGAGCTCCTACGAGCAGTACTTC. This chain uses TRBV7-9 with TRBJ2-7; D gene ambiguous. Trimming removed 3 bases from V and 0 bases from J, with 9 bases in between. The CDR3 spans 14 residues. The germline gives CDR1 SEHNR, CDR2 FQNEAQ (reference sequence).

The rearrangement uses TRBV7-9 and TRBJ1-3; 8 bases line up with TRBD1. Germline assignment: CDR1 SEHNR and CDR2 FQNEAQ (reference sequence). J gave up 8 bases and V 6 bases, and 6 bases lay outside the gene matches. The CDR3 consists of 13 residues. The CDR3 loop is CASRMDRADTIYF. CDR3 nucleotides: TGTGCCAGCAGGATGGACAGGGCGGACACCATATATTTT.

The chain combines TRBV6-6 with TRBJ2-7; D remains unclear. Germline lookup yields CDR1 MNHNY and CDR2 SVGAGI (reference sequence). Trimming cost V 6 bases and J 2 bases, with 17 bases left between them. The CDR3 spans 15 residues. The CDR3 region is CASRTRVEGPYEQYF. The CDR3 region has the DNA TGTGCCAGCAGAACGCGAGTTGAAGGTCCCTACGAGCAGTACTTC.

The chain joins TRBV7-9 to TRBJ1-5, with D uncertain. The CDR3 has 15 residues. Deletions cut 0 bases from V and 4 bases from J, with 10 bases between. CDR1 is SEHNR, CDR2 FQNEAQ, per germline (reference sequence). The CDR3 protein is CASSLATGINQPQHF. DNA for the CDR3: TGTGCCAGCAGCTTAGCGACCGGGATTAATCAGCCCCAGCATTTT.

The chain carries TRBV18 and TRBJ2-7; D tentatively reads TRBD1 or TRBD2 (5 bases each). CDR3 size: 15 residues. V shed 4 bases and J shed 4 bases, with 17 bases lying between them. From germline, CDR1 is KGHSH and CDR2 LQKENI. The CDR3 is CASSLRAAGTYEQYF. For the CDR3, the DNA is TGTGCCAGCTCACTCAGGGCGGCAGGGACGTACGAGCAGTACTTC.

This chain uses TRBV5-6 with TRBJ1-2; D is perhaps TRBD1 (5 bases). V was pared by 4 bases and J by 3 bases, with 16 bases between. Germline V gene data show CDR1 as SGHDT and CDR2 as YYEEEE. CDR3 size: 15 residues. The CDR3 sequence is CASSPPVRGDYGYTF. Here the CDR3 DNA reads TGTGCCAGCAGCCCCCCGGTACGGGGGGACTATGGCTACACCTTC.

V gene TRBV29-1 combines with J gene TRBJ2-7; 10 bases fit TRBD1. This CDR3 is 14 amino acids long. After removal of 6 bases from V and 2 bases from J, the junction contained 7 bases not matched to a gene. Germline V gives CDR1 SQVTM, CDR2 ANQGSEA. The CDR3 bases are TGCAGCGTCGACTCCGGGACAGGGGCCTACGAGCAGTACTTC. Residues: CSVDSGTGAYEQYF.

The chain couples TRBV4-1 to TRBJ2-7, with 7 bases aligning to TRBD1. The CDR3 sequence is 14 residues long. Trimming at V came to 3 bases and at J to 3 bases, leaving 5 bases not matched to a gene. Germline V lookup: CDR1 MGHRA, CDR2 YSYEKL. DNA for the CDR3: TGCGCCAGCAGCCAGACCAGGGGGAACTACGAGCAGTACTTC. Its protein product is CASSQTRGNYEQYF.

This clone has only one observation. This sequence joins TRBV11-2 and TRBJ2-7; D gene uncertain. V lost 1 base and J 2 bases, leaving 9 bases between the germline ends. CDR3 length equals 14 residues. Per the germline V gene, CDR1 is SGHAT and CDR2 is FQNNGV. As DNA, the CDR3 is TGTGCCAGCAGCTTAGGGATGGGGACCTACGAGCAGTACTTC. Amino acid sequence: CASSLGMGTYEQYF.

The chain joins TRBV4-3 to TRBJ2-6; TRBD1 or TRBD2 may be the D gene (5 bases each). The CDR3 spans 17 residues. V gave up 0 bases and J gave up 2 bases, with 11 bases separating them. Germline loops: CDR1 LGHNA, CDR2 YSLEER. CDR3 in amino acids: CASSQDYGTAGANVLTF. The CDR3 bases are TGCGCCAGCAGCCAAGATTACGGGACCGCTGGGGCCAACGTCCTGACTTTC.